This TCR beta chain derives from a study of cytomegalovirus exposure and HLA in healthy donors (dated by TCRdb to about 2017). As for the study more broadly: According to a later analysis, one platform produced both the 110 or so validation repertoires and the roughly 660 repertoires of the first cohort. The study aimed to test whether cataloging public T cell receptors could reveal signatures of past pathogen exposure. To predict cytomegalovirus infection status, the study combined high-throughput TCR immunosequencing, statistical association of individual TCRs with disease status, and machine learning. In addition to the first cohort of approximately 650 subjects, a separate validation cohort of approximately 120 different subjects was used.

Library preparation employed the immunoSEQ multiplex PCR assay. The source study handled its data this way. A statistical classification framework was developed to diagnose cytomegalovirus status using the catalog of TCR beta chain sequences. TCRdb mirrors the immuneACCESS table, restricted to in-frame sequences. Some clones are absent from its copies; in checked studies, under half trace to an unresolved V gene, and the reason for the others is unknown. V and J calls plus clone size are reproduced from that table; the DNA served to infer D and trimming. Present in this sample are 66,000 or so clones, about 97% of which were seen just once. About 1.5% of the sample is taken by the ten largest. Points on this clone: What this receptor recognizes is not known. Base qualities are missing; no much larger clone stands one base away.

Germline trimming: 4 bases from V, 10 bases from J; junction bases outside gene matches: 8. The CDR3 starts with the cysteine, ends with the phenylalanine, and has 13 residues. CDR3 DNA only is kept here, 39 bases in frame from base 1. As encoded in the germline V gene, CDR1 is SQVTM while CDR2 is ANQGSEA. The donors were included in the validation cohort of some 120 subjects, a group kept apart from the roughly 610-subject first cohort. General findings and caveats noted by the study authors: According to the authors, the approach could potentially be generalized to other disease states and immunological phenotypes. In the study, about 150 TCR beta chains were listed as associated with cytomegalovirus. A later analysis had no HLA typing for the validation cohort, so co-occurrence there was scored across all 130 or so repertoires. Three of the identified cytomegalovirus-associated TCR beta chains were confirmed in vitro to be specific for cytomegalovirus antigens. Cytomegalovirus status was reported to be diagnosed by the classifier with high specificity and sensitivity in both the original and validation cohorts. Most TCR sequences were seen in very few donors, while some public TCRs were found in many individuals. Of the cluster scores, 94% were above 0 in a later analysis, which found that TCRs clustered in the first cohort also tended to co-occur in the roughly 130 validation repertoires.

The receptor chain draws on TRBV29-1 and TRBJ2-1, with TRBD2 matching 9 junction bases. The clonotype originates from a woman aged 18-29 years in good health and CMV-seropositive. Material for sequencing was PBMCs. Read as DNA, the sequence is TGCAGCGTTGTAAGTCCTAGCGGGACCGAGCAGTTCTTC. This codes for CSVVSPSGTEQFF.